What follows are 13 T cell receptor beta chains derived from one specimen sequenced in a study of identical twins. In TCRdb, the 5' RACE reads were re-called with MiXCR into one record per CDR3 protein. The sample includes 500,000 to 600,000 distinct CDR3 sequences, 20% to 25% seen only once; the top ten take around 0.9%. These data also featured in a second study, about T cells expressing NK-cell markers.

Sequencing used CD4+ T cells sorted from blood. These receptors all stem from a woman aged 18 to 35 in good health.

This clonotype was counted between two and nine times. The chain couples TRBV4-1 to TRBJ2-5; TRBD1 matches 9 bases. The CDR3 totals 15 residues. Germline V CDR1 and CDR2: MGHRA, YSYEKL. Trimming cost V 1 base and J 4 bases; bases outside gene matches: 4. In nucleotides, the CDR3 is TGCGCCAGCAGCCAAGCCGGGACAGGGTCAGAGACCCAGTACTTC. It encodes CASSQAGTGSETQYF.

The chain carries TRBV5-1 and TRBJ2-5, with 11 bases identical to TRBD2. CDR1 is SGHRS, CDR2 YFSETQ, per germline. This CDR3 contains 15 residues. V trimming: 3 bases; J trimming: 5 bases; junction bases outside the gene matches: 6. CDR3 nucleotides: TGCGCCAGCAGCTCAACTAGCGGGAGAATGGAGACCCAGTACTTC. Protein: CASSSTSGRMETQYF. The full variable domain, in which reference TRBV5-1 and TRBJ2-5 provide the parts outside the CDR3, is KAGVTQTPRYLIKTRGQQVTLSCSPISGHRSVSWYQQTPGQGLQFLFEYFSETQRNKGNFPGRFSGRQFSNSRSEMNVSTLELGDSALYLCASSSTSGRMETQYFGPGTRLLVL.

This clonotype was seen a few times. The DNA is omitted, as the CDR3 cannot be located on it reliably, and the CDR3 follows TCRdb's listing. The chain carries TRBV20-1 and TRBJ2-1; the listed D gene, TRBD1, was not tested against the DNA. Inclusive of both ends, the CDR3 amounts to 14 amino acids. Germline V CDR1 and CDR2: DFQATT, SNEGSKA (reference sequence). CDR3 amino acids: CSVRRRGSGNEQFF.

The rearrangement uses TRBV19 and TRBJ1-4, with D unresolved. This CDR3 has 13 residues. Trimming stripped 10 bases from V and 1 base from J, with 10 bases between. Germline assignment: CDR1 LNHDA and CDR2 SQIVND (reference sequence). The CDR3 DNA sequence: TGTGCCACCGCCCCCCTAACTAATGAAAAACTGTTTTTT. Its translation is CATAPLTNEKLFF.

V and J are TRBV20-1 and TRBJ2-3; TRBD2 matches at 9 bases. This CDR3 is 18 amino acids long. Germline trimming cut 3 bases from V and 0 bases from J; bases unmatched to any gene: 13. Germline CDR1 and CDR2: DFQATT and SNEGSKA (reference sequence). CDR3 DNA sequence: TGCAGTGCTAGTGCCCCGGGTAGCGGGGGATCTAGCACAGATACGCAGTATTTT. It specifies CSASAPGSGGSSTDTQYF.

This clonotype was seen repeatedly, ten times or more. This rearrangement joins TRBV15 to TRBJ2-5; D not resolved. Germline V lookup: CDR1 LNHNV, CDR2 YYDKDF (reference sequence). Deletions cut 0 bases from V and 3 bases from J, with 11 bases between. This CDR3 comprises 15 residues. CDR3 sequence reads: CATSRDKSVEETQYF. CDR3 in DNA: TGTGCCACCAGCAGAGATAAGTCAGTAGAAGAGACCCAGTACTTC. Together with reference TRBV15 and TRBJ2-5, the CDR3 gives the full variable domain: DAMVIQNPRYQVTQFGKPVTLSCSQTLNHNVMYWYQQKSSQAPKLLFHYYDKDFNNEADTPDNFQSRRPNTSFCFLDIRSPGLGDTAMYLCATSRDKSVEETQYFGPGTRLLVL.

The table lists this clonotype with a few counts. This chain links TRBV20-1 with TRBJ2-5; no firm D call. The CDR3 totals 14 residues. Germline-derived CDR1 and CDR2 are DFQATT and SNEGSKA (reference sequence). V was pared by 6 bases and J by 1 base, with 15 bases between. Written as DNA, the CDR3 is TGCAGTGCCCCACGGAGTACACGCCAAGAGACCCAGTACTTC. Protein sequence: CSAPRSTRQETQYF.

The chain uses TRBV20-1 and TRBJ1-4; D uncertain. Per germline, CDR1 DFQATT and CDR2 SNEGSKA (reference sequence). The V end lost 3 bases, the J end lost 4 bases, and 6 bases lay between the germline ends. The CDR3 is made up of 12 amino acids. The CDR3 here is CSARDVNEKLFF. The CDR3 bases are TGCAGTGCTAGGGACGTTAATGAAAAACTGTTTTTT.

The chain is built from TRBV5-5 and TRBJ1-5, with D perhaps matching TRBD1 (6 bases). The ends were cut back, 0 bases at V and 3 bases at J, with 10 bases in the middle. CDR1 SGHKS and CDR2 YYEKEE come from the germline V gene (reference sequence). The CDR3 length is 15 residues. The CDR3 DNA reads TGTGCCAGCAGCTTGGTGGGACACAACAATCAGCCCCAGCATTTT. Encoded protein: CASSLVGHNNQPQHF.

This chain uses TRBV2 with TRBJ1-2; no clear D. Germline V lookup: CDR1 SNHLY, CDR2 FYNNEI. Trimming pared 3 bases from V and 10 bases from J, leaving 9 bases between. CDR3 length equals 11 residues. The CDR3 reads CASSDRWIYTF. CDR3 DNA: TGTGCCAGCAGTGATAGGTGGATCTACACCTTC. The full variable domain, completed using reference TRBV2 and TRBJ1-2, is EPEVTQTPSHQVTQMGQEVILRCVPISNHLYFYWYRQILGQKVEFLVSFYNNEISEKSEIFDDQFSVERPDGSNFTLKIRSTKLEDSAMYFCASSDRWIYTFGSGTRLTVV.

This clonotype was detected only a few times. The chain links TRBV12-3 or TRBV12-4 to TRBJ2-4; D uncertain. V was pared by 5 bases and J by 14 bases, with 25 bases between. The CDR3 has 15 residues. CDR3 amino acids: CASSQRGFIKGREYF. As DNA, the CDR3 is TGTGCCAGCAGTCAGAGAGGTTTTATAAAGGGAAGGGAGTACTTC.

In this sample, this clonotype turned up many times. The rearrangement joins TRBV20-1 to TRBJ2-7, with 7 bases fitting TRBD2. The ends lost 4 bases at V and 5 bases at J; junction bases unmatched: 11. CDR3 length: 14 residues. Per the germline V gene, CDR1 is DFQATT and CDR2 is SNEGSKA (reference sequence). The CDR3 sequence is CSANRDYPYDEQYF. In DNA form, the CDR3 reads TGCAGTGCTAACCGGGACTACCCGTATGACGAGCAGTACTTC.

This clonotype occurred a few times. V gene TRBV24-1 combines with J gene TRBJ2-1, with D perhaps TRBD2 (6 bases). Trimming took off 9 bases at V and 5 bases at J, with 19 bases between the two ends. Germline CDR1 KGHDR, CDR2 SFDVKD. The length of the CDR3 is 15 residues. The CDR3 DNA follows: TGTGCCACCGGCCGAGGCGGGACGTACGACAATGAGCAGTTCTTC. Its protein product is CATGRGGTYDNEQFF.